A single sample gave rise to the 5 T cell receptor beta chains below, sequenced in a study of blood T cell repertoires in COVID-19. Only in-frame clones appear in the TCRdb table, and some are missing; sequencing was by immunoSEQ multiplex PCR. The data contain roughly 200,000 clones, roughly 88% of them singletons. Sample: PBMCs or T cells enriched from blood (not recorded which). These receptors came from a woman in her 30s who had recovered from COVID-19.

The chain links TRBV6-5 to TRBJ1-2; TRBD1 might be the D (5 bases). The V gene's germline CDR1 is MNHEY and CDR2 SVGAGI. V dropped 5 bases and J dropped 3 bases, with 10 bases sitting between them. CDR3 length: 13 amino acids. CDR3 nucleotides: TGTGCCAGCAGTCAGCAGGGATACTATGGCTACACCTTC. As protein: CASSQQGYYGYTF.

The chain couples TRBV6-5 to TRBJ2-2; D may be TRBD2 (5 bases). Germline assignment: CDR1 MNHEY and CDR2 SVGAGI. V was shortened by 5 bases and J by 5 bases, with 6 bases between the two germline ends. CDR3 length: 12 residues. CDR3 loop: CASSRTTGELFF. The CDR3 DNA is TGTGCCAGCAGTCGGACTACCGGGGAGCTGTTTTTT.

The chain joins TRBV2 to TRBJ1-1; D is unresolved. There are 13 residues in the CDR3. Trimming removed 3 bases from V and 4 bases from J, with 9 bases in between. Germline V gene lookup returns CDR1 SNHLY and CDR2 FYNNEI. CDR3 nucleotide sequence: TGTGCCAGCAGTGAGGACTGGGCCACTGAAGCTTTCTTT. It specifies CASSEDWATEAFF.

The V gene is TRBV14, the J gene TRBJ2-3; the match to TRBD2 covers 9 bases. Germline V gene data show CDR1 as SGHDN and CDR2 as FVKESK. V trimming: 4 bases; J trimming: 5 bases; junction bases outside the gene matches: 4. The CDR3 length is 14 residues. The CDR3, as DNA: TGTGCCAGCAGCCTAGCGGGAGTAGAAGATACGCAGTATTTT. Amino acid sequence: CASSLAGVEDTQYF.

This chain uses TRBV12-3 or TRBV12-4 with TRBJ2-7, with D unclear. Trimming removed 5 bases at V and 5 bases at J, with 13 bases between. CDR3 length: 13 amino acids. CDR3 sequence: CASSITTFNEQYF. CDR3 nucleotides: TGTGCCAGCAGTATAACAACATTCAACGAGCAGTACTTC.